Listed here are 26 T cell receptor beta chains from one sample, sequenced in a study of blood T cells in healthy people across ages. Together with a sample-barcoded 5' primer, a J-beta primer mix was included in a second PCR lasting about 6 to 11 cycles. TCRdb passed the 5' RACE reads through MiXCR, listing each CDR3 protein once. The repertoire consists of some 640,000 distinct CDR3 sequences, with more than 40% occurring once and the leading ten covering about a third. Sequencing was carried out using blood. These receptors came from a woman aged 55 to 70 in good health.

In nucleotides, the CDR3 is TGTGCCAGCAGCTATCCTAGCGGGAGGCCCTACAATGAGCAGTTCTTC. Translation gives CASSYPSGRPYNEQFF. The chain couples TRBV28 to TRBJ2-1, with 11 bases matching TRBD2. Losses at the gene ends were 6 bases for V and 2 bases for J; bases not matched to a gene: 6. The germline V gene has CDR1 MDHEN and CDR2 SYDVKM. CDR3 length equals 16 residues. Supplemented by reference TRBV28 and TRBJ2-1, the full variable domain reads DVKVTQSSRYLVKRTGEKVFLECVQDMDHENMFWYRQDPGLGLRLIYFSYDVKMKEKGDIPEGYSVSREKKERFSLILESASTNQTSMYLCASSYPSGRPYNEQFFGPGTRLTVL.

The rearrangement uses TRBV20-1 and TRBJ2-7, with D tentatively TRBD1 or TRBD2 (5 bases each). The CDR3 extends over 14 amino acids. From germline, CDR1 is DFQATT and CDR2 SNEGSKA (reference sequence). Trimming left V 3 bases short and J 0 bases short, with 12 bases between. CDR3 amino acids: CSARGDPDSYEQYF. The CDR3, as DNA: TGCAGTGCTAGGGGGGACCCAGACTCCTACGAGCAGTACTTC.

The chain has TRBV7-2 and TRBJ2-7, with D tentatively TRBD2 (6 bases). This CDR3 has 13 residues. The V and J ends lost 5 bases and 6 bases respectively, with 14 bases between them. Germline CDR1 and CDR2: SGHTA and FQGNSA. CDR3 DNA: TGTGCCAGCAGCCCCCAAATGGGAGGCGAGCAGTACTTC. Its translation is CASSPQMGGEQYF.

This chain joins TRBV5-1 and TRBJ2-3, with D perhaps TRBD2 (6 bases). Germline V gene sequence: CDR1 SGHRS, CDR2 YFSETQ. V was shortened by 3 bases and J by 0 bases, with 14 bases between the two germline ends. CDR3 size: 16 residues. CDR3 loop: CASSSGGLGSTDTQYF. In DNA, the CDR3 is TGCGCCAGCAGCTCCGGAGGGTTGGGGAGCACAGATACGCAGTATTTT.

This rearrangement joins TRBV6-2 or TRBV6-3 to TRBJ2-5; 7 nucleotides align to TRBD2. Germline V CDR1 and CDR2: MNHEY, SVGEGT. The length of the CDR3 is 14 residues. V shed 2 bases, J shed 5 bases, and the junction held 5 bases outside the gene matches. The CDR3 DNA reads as TGTGCCAGCAGTTACGCGGGAGATATTGAGACCCAGTACTTC. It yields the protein CASSYAGDIETQYF.

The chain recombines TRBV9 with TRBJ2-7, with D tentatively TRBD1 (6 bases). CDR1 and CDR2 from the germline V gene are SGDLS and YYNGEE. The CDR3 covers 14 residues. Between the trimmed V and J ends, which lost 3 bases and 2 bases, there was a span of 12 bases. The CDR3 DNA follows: TGTGCCAGCAGCGCCAGACAGGACCCCTACGAGCAGTACTTC. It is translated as CASSARQDPYEQYF.

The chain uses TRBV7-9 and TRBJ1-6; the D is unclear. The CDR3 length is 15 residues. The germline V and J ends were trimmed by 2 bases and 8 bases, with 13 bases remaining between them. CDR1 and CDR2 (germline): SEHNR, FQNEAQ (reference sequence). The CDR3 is CASSLPRTADSPLHF. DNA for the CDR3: TGTGCCAGCAGCTTACCGCGGACCGCCGATTCACCCCTCCACTTT.

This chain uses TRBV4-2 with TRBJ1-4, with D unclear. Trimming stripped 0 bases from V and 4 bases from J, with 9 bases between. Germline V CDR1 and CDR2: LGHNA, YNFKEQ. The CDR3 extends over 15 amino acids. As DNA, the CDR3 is TGTGCCAGCAGCCAAGAGGAGAGAATTAATGAAAAACTGTTTTTT. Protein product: CASSQEERINEKLFF.

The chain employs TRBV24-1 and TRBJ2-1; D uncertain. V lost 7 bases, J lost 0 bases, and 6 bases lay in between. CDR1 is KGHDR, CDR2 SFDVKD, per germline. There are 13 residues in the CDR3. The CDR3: CATRPSSYNEQFF. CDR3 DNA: TGTGCCACCAGGCCCAGCTCCTACAATGAGCAGTTCTTC.

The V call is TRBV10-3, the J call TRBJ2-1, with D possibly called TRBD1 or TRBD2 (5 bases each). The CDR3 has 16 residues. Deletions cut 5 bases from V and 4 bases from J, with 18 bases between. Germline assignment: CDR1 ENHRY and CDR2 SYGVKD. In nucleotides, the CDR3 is TGTGCCATCAGTAAGCAGGGAGAGGGACCGTACAATGAGCAGTTCTTC. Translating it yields CAISKQGEGPYNEQFF.

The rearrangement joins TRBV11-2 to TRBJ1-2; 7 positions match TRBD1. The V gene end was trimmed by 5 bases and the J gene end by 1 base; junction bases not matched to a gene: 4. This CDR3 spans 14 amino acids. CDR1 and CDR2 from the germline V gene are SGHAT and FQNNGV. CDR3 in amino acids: CASSVQGLNYGYTF. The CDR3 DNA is TGTGCCAGCAGCGTACAGGGGCTTAACTATGGCTACACCTTC. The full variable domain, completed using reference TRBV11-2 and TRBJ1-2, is EAGVAQSPRYKIIEKRQSVAFWCNPISGHATLYWYQQILGQGPKLLIQFQNNGVVDDSQLPKDRFSAERLKGVDSTLKIQPAKLEDSAVYLCASSVQGLNYGYTFGSGTRLTVV.

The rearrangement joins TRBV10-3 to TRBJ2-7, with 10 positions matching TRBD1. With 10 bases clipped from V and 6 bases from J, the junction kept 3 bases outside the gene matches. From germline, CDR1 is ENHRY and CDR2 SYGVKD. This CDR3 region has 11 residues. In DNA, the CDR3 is TGTGCCACGCGGACAGGGGGCGAGCAGTACTTC. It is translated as CATRTGGEQYF.

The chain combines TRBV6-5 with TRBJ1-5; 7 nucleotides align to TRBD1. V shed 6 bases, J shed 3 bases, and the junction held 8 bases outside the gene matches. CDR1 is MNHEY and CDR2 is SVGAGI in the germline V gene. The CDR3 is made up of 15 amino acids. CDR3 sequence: CASSLDRADNQPQHF. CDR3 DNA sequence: TGTGCCAGCAGCCTTGACAGGGCGGACAATCAGCCCCAGCATTTT.

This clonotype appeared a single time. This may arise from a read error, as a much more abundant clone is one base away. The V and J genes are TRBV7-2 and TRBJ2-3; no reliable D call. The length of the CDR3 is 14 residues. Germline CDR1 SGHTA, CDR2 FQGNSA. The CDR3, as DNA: TGTGTCAGCAGCTTAGGTCTCTACACAGATACGCAGTATTTT. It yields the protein CVSSLGLYTDTQYF. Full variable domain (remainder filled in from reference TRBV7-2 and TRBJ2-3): GAGVSQSPSNKVTEKGKDVELRCDPISGHTALYWYRQSLGQGLEFLIYFQGNSAPDKSGLPSDRFSAERTGGSVSTLTIQRTQQEDSAVYLCVSSLGLYTDTQYFGPGTRLTVL.

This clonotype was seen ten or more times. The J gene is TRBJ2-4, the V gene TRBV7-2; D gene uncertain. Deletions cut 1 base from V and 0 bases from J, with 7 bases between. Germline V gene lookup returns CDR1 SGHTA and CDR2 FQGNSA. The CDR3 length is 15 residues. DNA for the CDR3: TGTGCCAGCAGCTTAGACGGTCTAGCCAAAAACATTCAGTACTTC. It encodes CASSLDGLAKNIQYF.

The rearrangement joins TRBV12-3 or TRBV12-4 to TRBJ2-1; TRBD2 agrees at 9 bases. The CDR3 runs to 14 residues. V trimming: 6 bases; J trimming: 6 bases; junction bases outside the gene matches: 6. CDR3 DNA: TGTGCCAGCAGGGTTAGCGGGAGTGTCAATGAGCAGTTCTTC. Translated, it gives CASRVSGSVNEQFF.

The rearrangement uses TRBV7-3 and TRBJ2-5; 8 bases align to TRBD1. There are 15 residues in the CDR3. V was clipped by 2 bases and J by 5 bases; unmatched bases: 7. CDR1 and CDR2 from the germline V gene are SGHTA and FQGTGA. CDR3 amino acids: CASSLALDRDETQYF. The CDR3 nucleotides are TGTGCCAGCAGCTTAGCACTGGACAGGGACGAGACCCAGTACTTC.

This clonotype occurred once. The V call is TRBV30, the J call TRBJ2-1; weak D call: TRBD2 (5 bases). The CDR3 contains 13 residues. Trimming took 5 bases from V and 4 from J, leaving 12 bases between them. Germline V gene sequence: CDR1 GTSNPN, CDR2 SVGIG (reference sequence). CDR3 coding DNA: TGTGCCTGGTCGGCGGGCCTTTACAATGAGCAGTTCTTC. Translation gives CAWSAGLYNEQFF.

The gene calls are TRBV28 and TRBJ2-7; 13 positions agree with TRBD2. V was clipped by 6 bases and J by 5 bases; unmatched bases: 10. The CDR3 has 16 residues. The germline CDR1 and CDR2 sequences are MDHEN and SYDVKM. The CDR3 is CASSSLRTSGSHEQYF. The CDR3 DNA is TGTGCCAGCAGCTCCCTCAGGACTAGCGGGAGCCACGAGCAGTACTTC.

CDR3 sequence (DNA): TGTGCCAGCAGCCAAGATAAGGCAGGCCGGACTGAAGCTTTCTTT. Translated: CASSQDKAGRTEAFF. The chain combines TRBV4-2 with TRBJ1-1, with D uncertain. Per germline, CDR1 LGHNA and CDR2 YNFKEQ. The V and J ends lost 0 bases and 5 bases respectively, with 13 bases between them. The CDR3 is made up of 15 amino acids.

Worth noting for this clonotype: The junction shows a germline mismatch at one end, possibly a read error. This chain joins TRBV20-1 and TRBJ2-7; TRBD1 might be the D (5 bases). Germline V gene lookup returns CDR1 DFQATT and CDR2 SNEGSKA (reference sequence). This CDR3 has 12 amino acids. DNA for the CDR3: TGTAGTGCCGGCGGACAAATCTACGAGCAGTACTTC. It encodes CSAGGQIYEQYF.

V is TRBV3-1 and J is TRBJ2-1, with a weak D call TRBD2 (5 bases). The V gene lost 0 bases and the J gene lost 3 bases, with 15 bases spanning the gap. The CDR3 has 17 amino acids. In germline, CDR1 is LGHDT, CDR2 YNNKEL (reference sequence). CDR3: CASSQDLASGSYNEQFF. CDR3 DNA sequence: TGTGCCAGCAGCCAAGATCTGGCTAGTGGGAGCTACAATGAGCAGTTCTTC.

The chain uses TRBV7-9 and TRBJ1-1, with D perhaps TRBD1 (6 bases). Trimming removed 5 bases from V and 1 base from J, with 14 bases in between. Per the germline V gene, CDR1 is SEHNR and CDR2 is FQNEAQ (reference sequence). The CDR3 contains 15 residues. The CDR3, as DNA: TGTGCCAGCAGCCCACAGGACAGAAAGAACACTGAAGCTTTCTTT. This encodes CASSPQDRKNTEAFF.

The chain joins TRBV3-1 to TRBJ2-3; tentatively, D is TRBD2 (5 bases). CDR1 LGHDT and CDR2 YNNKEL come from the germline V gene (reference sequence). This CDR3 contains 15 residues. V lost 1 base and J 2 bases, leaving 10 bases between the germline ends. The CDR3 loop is CASSQGSGPTDTQYF. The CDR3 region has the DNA TGTGCCAGCAGCCAAGGCAGCGGCCCCACAGATACGCAGTATTTT.

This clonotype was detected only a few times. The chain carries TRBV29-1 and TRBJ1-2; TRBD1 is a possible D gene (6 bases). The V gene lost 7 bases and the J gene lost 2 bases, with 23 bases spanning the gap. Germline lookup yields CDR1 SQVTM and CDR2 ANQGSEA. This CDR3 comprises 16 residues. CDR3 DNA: TGCAGCGCGGGGGGGCGGCTGGGAACGCCCAACTATGGCTACACCTTC. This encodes CSAGGRLGTPNYGYTF.

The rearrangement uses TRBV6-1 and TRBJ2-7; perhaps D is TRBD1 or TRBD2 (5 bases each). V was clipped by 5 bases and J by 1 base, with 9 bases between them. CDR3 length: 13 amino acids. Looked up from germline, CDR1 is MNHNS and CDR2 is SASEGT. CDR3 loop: CASSTGRSYEQYF. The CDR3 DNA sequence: TGTGCCAGCAGTACGGGACGGTCCTACGAGCAGTACTTC.